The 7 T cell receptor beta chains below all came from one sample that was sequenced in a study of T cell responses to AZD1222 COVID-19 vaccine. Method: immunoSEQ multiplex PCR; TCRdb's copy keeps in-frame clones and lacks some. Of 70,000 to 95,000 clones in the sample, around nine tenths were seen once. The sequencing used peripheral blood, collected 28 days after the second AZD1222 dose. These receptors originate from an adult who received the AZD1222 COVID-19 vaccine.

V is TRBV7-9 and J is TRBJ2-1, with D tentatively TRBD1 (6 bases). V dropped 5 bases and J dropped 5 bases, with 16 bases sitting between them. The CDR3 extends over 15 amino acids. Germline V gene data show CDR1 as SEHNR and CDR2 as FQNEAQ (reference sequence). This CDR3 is CASSPYRGTDNEQFF. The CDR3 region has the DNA TGTGCCAGCAGCCCTTATAGGGGGACCGACAATGAGCAGTTCTTC.

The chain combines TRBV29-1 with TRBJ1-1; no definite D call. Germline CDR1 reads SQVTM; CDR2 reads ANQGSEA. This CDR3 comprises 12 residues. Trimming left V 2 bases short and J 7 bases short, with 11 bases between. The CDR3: CSVERQDIEAFF. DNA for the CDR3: TGCAGCGTTGAACGGCAGGATATTGAAGCTTTCTTT.

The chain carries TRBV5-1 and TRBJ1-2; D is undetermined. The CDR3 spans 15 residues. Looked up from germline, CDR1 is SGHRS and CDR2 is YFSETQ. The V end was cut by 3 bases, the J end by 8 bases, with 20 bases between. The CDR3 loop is CASSWVDSTKEGYTF. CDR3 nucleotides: TGCGCCAGCAGCTGGGTGGACTCAACTAAAGAGGGCTACACCTTC.

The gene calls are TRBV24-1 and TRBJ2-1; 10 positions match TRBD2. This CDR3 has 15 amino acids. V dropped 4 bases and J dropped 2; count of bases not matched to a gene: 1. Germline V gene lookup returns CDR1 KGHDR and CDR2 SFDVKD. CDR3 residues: CATSDLAGAYNEQFF. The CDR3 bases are TGTGCCACCAGTGACCTAGCGGGAGCCTACAATGAGCAGTTCTTC.

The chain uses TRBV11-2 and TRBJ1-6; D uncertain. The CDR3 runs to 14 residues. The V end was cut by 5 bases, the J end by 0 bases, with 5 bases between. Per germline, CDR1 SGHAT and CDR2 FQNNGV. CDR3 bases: TGTGCCAGCAGCACAAGCTCCTATAATTCACCCCTCCACTTT. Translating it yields CASSTSSYNSPLHF.

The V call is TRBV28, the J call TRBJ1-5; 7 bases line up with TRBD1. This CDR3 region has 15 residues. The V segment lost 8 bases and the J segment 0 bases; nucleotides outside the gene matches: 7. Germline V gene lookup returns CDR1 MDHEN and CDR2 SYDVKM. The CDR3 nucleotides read TGTGCCAGCCGACAGGGACAGTATAGCAATCAGCCCCAGCATTTT. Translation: CASRQGQYSNQPQHF.

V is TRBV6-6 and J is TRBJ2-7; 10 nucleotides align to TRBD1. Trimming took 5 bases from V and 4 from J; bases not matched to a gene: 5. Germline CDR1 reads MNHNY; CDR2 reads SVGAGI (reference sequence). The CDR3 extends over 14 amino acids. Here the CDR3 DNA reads TGTGCCAGCAGTGAGGACAGGGGGTATTACGAGCAGTACTTC. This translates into CASSEDRGYYEQYF.